The sequence of this T cell receptor beta chain was determined in a study of tumor-infiltrating lymphocytes in primary liver carcinoma. Whole-study results and caveats: Merely some 7-25% of top clones spanned all five tumor regions.

The length of the CDR3 is 16 residues. Germline V lookup: CDR1 SGHVS, CDR2 FQNEAQ. The investigators made TCR beta cDNA from about 500 ng total RNA, using a constant-region primer. Sequencing libraries for TCR beta derived from three nested multiplex PCR rounds that used slightly modified ARM-PCR. Rounds one and two of PCR, each of about 10 cycles, were primed with TRBV1-TRBV30 forward primers and a C-beta reverse primer. TCRdb passed the multiplex PCR reads through MiXCR, listing each CDR3 protein once. The data contain over 95,000 distinct CDR3 sequences, 55% to 75% of them singletons. Unsorted bulk tissue of about 18-34 mg yielded co-extracted RNA and DNA. HBV chronically infected the treatment-naive patients. There were five separate regions sampled from each tumor. Concerning this clonotype itself: Its antigen remains unknown. This could be a read error, since a much larger clone is one nucleotide away.

Material for sequencing was liver tumor tissue from sampling region 5. Described subset: tumor region T5, tumor centre. The TCR was taken from a woman in her fifties or sixties with primary liver carcinoma and hepatitis B virus infection. The chain is built from TRBV7-8 and TRBJ1-5; D gene ambiguous. CDR3: CASGLAQIYSNQPQHF. The CDR3 DNA sequence: TGTGCCAGCGGCTTAGCGCAGATTTATAGCAATCAGCCCCAGCATTTT.